This TCR beta chain was sequenced in a study of blood T cell repertoires in COVID-19. Study-level background: Samples taken during acute and convalescent COVID-19 were collected in the United States, Italy and Spain.

Followed over time, Seattle patients had been enrolled while infection was active. Per the original methods: Cell counts per sample came from amplifying reference gene primers. TCRdb's table, derived via immunoSEQ multiplex PCR, lists solely in-frame clones and lacks some. The V and J calls and the clone size are those of that table, but D and trimming were determined from the DNA. The data show around 260,000 clones, with about nine tenths seen just once and over 2% held by the top ten. Between the trimmed V and J ends, which lost 3 bases and 8 bases, there was a span of 9 bases. CDR3 length: 12 amino acids. The germline CDR1 and CDR2 sequences are SGHAT and FQNNGV.

The sample comprised peripheral blood. The chain has TRBV11-2 and TRBJ2-3; the D gene is possibly TRBD1 (5 bases). The receptor was isolated from a woman in her thirties with COVID-19, enrolled during active disease. DNA for the CDR3: TGTGCCAGCAGCTTCCATCAGGGTACGCAGTATTTT. This translates into CASSFHQGTQYF.